This T cell receptor beta chain derives from a study of control samples from healthy donors and cancer patients. TCRdb's table, derived via immunoSEQ multiplex PCR, lists solely in-frame clones and lacks some. The profile shows 100,000 or so clones, roughly 80% of them singletons. Germline CDR1 is ENHRY and CDR2 is SYGVKD. Trimming took off 0 bases at V and 0 bases at J, with 11 bases between the two ends. There are 17 residues in the CDR3. This clonotype originated in a woman between 45 and 60 years old in good health. The chain recombines TRBV10-3 with TRBJ1-4; D ambiguous. The sample comprised blood. In nucleotides, the CDR3 is TGTGCCATCAGTGAGTCGGTGGCACCAACAACTAATGAAAAACTGTTTTTT. The encoded protein is CAISESVAPTTNEKLFF.